The 21 T cell receptor beta chains in this list originate from one sample, sequenced in a study of blood T cell repertoires in COVID-19. The data were produced by immunoSEQ multiplex PCR, yet TCRdb's version contains in-frame clones alone and is incomplete. The top ten clones hold 1.2% of a sample with a few hundred thousand clones, 85% to 90% of them seen once. Specimen: PBMCs or T cells enriched from blood (not recorded which). The receptor source for this set is a man between 25 and 39 years old who had recovered from COVID-19.

The rearrangement uses TRBV5-1 and TRBJ2-7; 12 bases line up with TRBD2. The germline V gene has CDR1 SGHRS and CDR2 YFSETQ. Trimming cost V 0 bases and J 1 base; bases outside gene matches: 8. This CDR3 has 18 amino acids. CDR3 sequence reads: CASSLVSLAGGLSYEQYF. The CDR3 coding sequence is TGCGCCAGCAGCTTGGTCTCACTAGCGGGAGGTCTGTCCTACGAGCAGTACTTC.

Only one count was recorded for this clone. This rearrangement joins TRBV4-3 to TRBJ1-1, with 8 positions matching TRBD1. CDR3 length: 14 residues. Germline CDR1 reads LGHNA; CDR2 reads YSLEER. The V segment lost 0 bases and the J segment 12 bases; nucleotides outside the gene matches: 9. The CDR3 sequence is CASSQERTGSLSFF. The CDR3 DNA is TGCGCCAGCAGCCAAGAAAGGACAGGGAGTCTGTCTTTCTTT.

The chain joins TRBV11-2 to TRBJ1-1; a weak D match, TRBD1 (6 bases). This CDR3 has 18 amino acids. V gave up 0 bases and J gave up 6 bases, with 23 bases separating them. From germline, CDR1 is SGHAT and CDR2 FQNNGV. CDR3 sequence reads: CASSLEQGKAALSAEAFF. In nucleotides, the CDR3 is TGTGCCAGCAGCTTAGAACAGGGTAAAGCGGCTCTTAGCGCTGAAGCTTTCTTT.

The chain couples TRBV24-1 to TRBJ2-1; D possibly corresponds to TRBD1 (5 bases). CDR1 and CDR2 from the germline V gene are KGHDR and SFDVKD. There are 16 residues in the CDR3. Trimming took 0 bases from V and 8 from J, leaving 16 bases between them. The CDR3 region has the DNA TGTGCCACCAGTGATTTGATTGCAGGGATGGGCGATGAGCAGTTCTTC. Translating gives CATSDLIAGMGDEQFF.

The chain employs TRBV2 and TRBJ2-7; the match to TRBD2 covers 9 bases. The CDR3 is 15 amino acids. Germline V gene lookup returns CDR1 SNHLY and CDR2 FYNNEI. The trim removed 9 bases at V and 5 bases at J, leaving 14 bases unmatched. CDR3: CARRLTAGGVNEQYF. CDR3 DNA: TGTGCCAGACGACTCACAGCGGGAGGAGTGAACGAGCAGTACTTC. The full variable domain, its missing parts supplied by reference TRBV2 and TRBJ2-7, is EPEVTQTPSHQVTQMGQEVILRCVPISNHLYFYWYRQILGQKVEFLVSFYNNEISEKSEIFDDQFSVERPDGSNFTLKIRSTKLEDSAMYFCARRLTAGGVNEQYFGPGTRLTVT.

The V call is TRBV30, the J call TRBJ1-4, with TRBD1 matching 9 bases. The CDR3 is 17 amino acids. Germline assignment: CDR1 GTSNPN and CDR2 SVGIG (reference sequence). J was trimmed by 1 base and V by 5 bases; bases with no gene match: 11. The CDR3 here is CAWHGLATGGTNEKLFF. DNA for the CDR3: TGTGCCTGGCATGGGCTAGCGACAGGGGGAACTAATGAAAAACTGTTTTTT.

The V call is TRBV6-5, the J call TRBJ2-5, with 8 bases lining up with TRBD2. V gave up 5 bases and J gave up 4 bases; unmatched junction bases: 6. This CDR3 comprises 14 residues. Germline V gives CDR1 MNHEY, CDR2 SVGAGI. The CDR3, as DNA: TGTGCCAGCAGTAAACGGGGGGGCAGAGAGACCCAGTACTTC. Amino acids: CASSKRGGRETQYF.

This rearrangement joins TRBV27 to TRBJ2-7; the D gene is possibly TRBD2 (5 bases). Trimming pared 3 bases from V and 3 bases from J, leaving 12 bases between. Germline CDR1 is MNHEY and CDR2 is SMNVEV (reference sequence). The CDR3 is made up of 14 amino acids. The DNA for the CDR3 is TGTGCCAGCAGTTTGGTGCCAGACTACTACGAGCAGTACTTC. Translated: CASSLVPDYYEQYF.

The chain couples TRBV18 to TRBJ2-3; TRBD2 matches at 9 bases. J was trimmed by 6 bases and V by 3 bases; bases with no gene match: 16. Germline lookup yields CDR1 KGHSH and CDR2 LQKENI. The CDR3 consists of 18 residues. The CDR3 sequence: CASSPQQQASGKRDTQYF. For the CDR3, the DNA is TGTGCCAGCTCACCTCAACAGCAAGCTAGCGGGAAACGGGATACGCAGTATTTT.

The chain uses TRBV19 and TRBJ2-2, with TRBD2 matching 7 bases. Germline V lookup: CDR1 LNHDA, CDR2 SQIVND (reference sequence). CDR3 length: 15 amino acids. V gave up 5 bases and J gave up 5 bases; unmatched junction bases: 8. CDR3 region: CASSFNRGDTGELFF. DNA of the CDR3: TGTGCCAGTAGTTTCAACCGGGGGGATACCGGGGAGCTGTTTTTT.

This chain connects TRBV30 to TRBJ1-1, with D unresolved. CDR1 and CDR2 from the germline V gene are GTSNPN and SVGIG (reference sequence). The CDR3 contains 12 residues. Trimming shortened V by 2 bases and J by 3 bases, and 7 bases separated the two germline ends. The CDR3 nucleotides are TGTGCCTGGAGTCACGAGGACACTGAAGCTTTCTTT. Translating gives CAWSHEDTEAFF.

The rearrangement uses TRBV5-4 and TRBJ1-6, with 10 positions matching TRBD1. Germline V gives CDR1 SGHNT, CDR2 YYREEE (reference sequence). This CDR3 is built from 14 residues. With 3 bases clipped from V and 13 bases from J, the junction kept 7 bases outside the gene matches. The CDR3 DNA follows: TGTGCCAGCAGCTCGGGACAGGGGAGAACGCCCCTCCACTTT. Translated: CASSSGQGRTPLHF.

This clone is a singleton in its sample. In the same sample, other DNA sequences code for this CDR3. This chain links TRBV7-2 with TRBJ2-7, with TRBD2 identical over 7 bases. This CDR3 has 15 residues. Trimming took 2 bases from V and 0 from J; bases not matched to a gene: 4. Germline CDR1 and CDR2: SGHTA and FQGNSA. The CDR3 is CASSLSRGSSYEQYF. The CDR3 DNA reads as TGTGCCAGCAGCTTATCCCGCGGGAGCTCCTACGAGCAGTACTTC.

CDR3 residues: CASSYGLWGRRSFSNQPQHF. In nucleotides, the CDR3 is TGTGCCAGCAGTTACGGGCTTTGGGGGAGGAGGTCGTTTAGCAATCAGCCCCAGCATTTT. V is TRBV6-2 or TRBV6-3 and J is TRBJ1-5, with D perhaps matching TRBD1 (5 bases). The CDR3 length is 20 residues. Trimming pared 2 bases from V and 0 bases from J, leaving 23 bases between. Germline V gives CDR1 MNHEY, CDR2 SVGEGT.

The chain recombines TRBV5-1 with TRBJ2-5, with TRBD1 identical over 7 bases. Germline V lookup: CDR1 SGHRS, CDR2 YFSETQ. The CDR3 is 16 amino acids. Unmatched junction bases numbered 9, after V lost 0 bases and J lost 4 bases. The CDR3 DNA is TGCGCCAGCAGCTTGGGACAGGGCAATCAGGCAGAGACCCAGTACTTC. Translating gives CASSLGQGNQAETQYF. Complete variable domain (other parts from reference TRBV5-1 and TRBJ2-5): KAGVTQTPRYLIKTRGQQVTLSCSPISGHRSVSWYQQTPGQGLQFLFEYFSETQRNKGNFPGRFSGRQFSNSRSEMNVSTLELGDSALYLCASSLGQGNQAETQYFGPGTRLLVL.

The chain joins TRBV19 to TRBJ2-2; tentative D call: TRBD2 (7 bases). Looked up from germline, CDR1 is LNHDA and CDR2 is SQIVND (reference sequence). The V end was cut by 7 bases, the J end by 7 bases, with 22 bases between. The CDR3 covers 16 residues. In nucleotides, the CDR3 is TGTGCCAGTACCCTTAACCCCGGGGGGCGGATCGGGGAGCTGTTTTTT. As protein: CASTLNPGGRIGELFF.

The J gene is TRBJ2-7, the V gene TRBV4-1; tentative D call: TRBD1 (5 bases). The CDR3 covers 15 residues. Trimming removed 0 bases at V and 4 bases at J, with 13 bases between. Germline CDR1 is MGHRA and CDR2 is YSYEKL. CDR3 in DNA: TGCGCCAGCAGCCAAGAAACAGGAGTTATATACGAGCAGTACTTC. Translation gives CASSQETGVIYEQYF.

The chain uses TRBV27 and TRBJ1-3, with D unresolved. CDR1 and CDR2 from the germline V gene are MNHEY and SMNVEV (reference sequence). CDR3 length: 13 residues. V was clipped by 2 bases and J by 0 bases, with 2 bases between them. In nucleotides, the CDR3 is TGTGCCAGCAGTTTACTCTCTGGAAACACCATATATTTT. Amino acid sequence: CASSLLSGNTIYF.

This clone was counted a single time. The chain recombines TRBV6-2 or TRBV6-3 with TRBJ2-7; D remains unclear. The CDR3 is 13 residues long. V lost 5 bases, J lost 2 bases, and 10 bases lay in between. Germline CDR1 and CDR2: MNHEY and SVGEGT. CDR3 protein: CASSDYYPYEQYF. The CDR3 DNA sequence: TGTGCCAGCAGTGATTACTACCCCTACGAGCAGTACTTC.

The rearrangement joins TRBV28 to TRBJ2-1; D is perhaps TRBD1 (5 bases). V gave up 3 bases and J gave up 8 bases, with 17 bases separating them. The CDR3 consists of 15 residues. In germline, CDR1 is MDHEN, CDR2 SYDVKM. The CDR3: CASSFRPTLGDEQFF. CDR3 in DNA: TGTGCCAGCAGTTTTCGGCCAACCCTAGGGGATGAGCAGTTCTTC. The variable domain in full, completed from reference TRBV28 and TRBJ2-1, reads DVKVTQSSRYLVKRTGEKVFLECVQDMDHENMFWYRQDPGLGLRLIYFSYDVKMKEKGDIPEGYSVSREKKERFSLILESASTNQTSMYLCASSFRPTLGDEQFFGPGTRLTVL.

The chain combines TRBV12-3 or TRBV12-4 with TRBJ1-4; tentative D call: TRBD1 (5 bases). This CDR3 has 13 residues. V gave up 6 bases and J gave up 8 bases, with 13 bases separating them. The CDR3: CASSIGPGEKLFF. The CDR3 region has the DNA TGTGCCAGCAGCATCGGTCCAGGGGAAAAACTGTTTTTT.